The 3 T cell receptor beta chains in this list originate from one sample, sequenced in a study of blood T cells in healthy people across ages. A J-beta primer mix and a sample-barcoded 5' primer were used in a second PCR of roughly 6 to 12 cycles. Using its own MiXCR run on the 5' RACE reads, TCRdb lists one record per CDR3 protein. This table holds more than 1 million distinct CDR3 sequences, 40% to 50% found once. The sequencing sample was made of blood. All receptors derive from a woman between 55 and 75 years old in good health.

The chain has TRBV6-6 and TRBJ2-5; 7 bases fit TRBD2. The CDR3 sequence is 12 residues long. CDR1 is MNHNY and CDR2 is SVGAGI in the germline V gene (reference sequence). V shed 10 bases, J shed 5 bases, and the junction held 7 bases outside the gene matches. CDR3 nucleotide sequence: TGTGCCACTGGGGGGGGTGGCGAGACCCAGTACTTC. Encoded protein: CATGGGGETQYF.

The J gene is TRBJ2-1, the V gene TRBV11-1; 10 bases are a match to TRBD2. The CDR3 sequence is 19 residues long. Germline assignment: CDR1 SGHAT and CDR2 FQDESV (reference sequence). V lost 4 bases, J lost 2 bases, and 14 bases stayed unmatched. CDR3 residues: CASSSIPTSGHPTYNEQFF. For the CDR3, the DNA is TGTGCCAGCAGCTCCATCCCGACTAGCGGGCACCCAACCTACAATGAGCAGTTCTTC.

This clonotype has at least ten counts. The rearrangement uses TRBV6-1 and TRBJ2-4; 9 bases agree with TRBD1. There are 14 residues in the CDR3. J gave up 8 bases and V 4 bases, and 6 bases lay outside the gene matches. CDR1 and CDR2 (germline): MNHNS, SASEGT. CDR3 in amino acids: CASSAGTGRDIQYF. The CDR3 bases are TGTGCCAGCAGTGCCGGGACAGGGCGAGACATTCAGTACTTC.